This TCR beta chain was retrieved from a study of CD8+ T cells in alopecia areata. Study findings and constraints: Lesional scalp, especially alopecia totalis/universalis, showed higher clonality than normal scalp. Scalp samples also yield sequences of resident alphabeta T cells from normal skin.

TCR sequencing used cDNA made by reverse transcription of extracted RNA. Method: immunoSEQ multiplex PCR; TCRdb's copy keeps in-frame clones and lacks some. The sample has 120,000 or so clones, 47% seen once; the top ten hold approximately 10%. A note on this clone: Its target is not known.

Alopecia areata patients had lesional scalp punch biopsies and peripheral blood taken from them. Per germline, CDR1 LGHNT and CDR2 FRNRAP. CDR3 length: 13 residues. V lost 1 base to trimming and J lost 4 bases, with 6 bases between them. The chain employs TRBV12-5 and TRBJ2-3; no firm D call. The sequencing sample was made of NKG2D-low CD8+ T cells sorted from blood. The sequence came from a human donor with alopecia areata. The CDR3 region has the DNA TGTGCTAGTGGTTTGGGCTCGTCAGATACGCAGTATTTT. It is translated as CASGLGSSDTQYF.